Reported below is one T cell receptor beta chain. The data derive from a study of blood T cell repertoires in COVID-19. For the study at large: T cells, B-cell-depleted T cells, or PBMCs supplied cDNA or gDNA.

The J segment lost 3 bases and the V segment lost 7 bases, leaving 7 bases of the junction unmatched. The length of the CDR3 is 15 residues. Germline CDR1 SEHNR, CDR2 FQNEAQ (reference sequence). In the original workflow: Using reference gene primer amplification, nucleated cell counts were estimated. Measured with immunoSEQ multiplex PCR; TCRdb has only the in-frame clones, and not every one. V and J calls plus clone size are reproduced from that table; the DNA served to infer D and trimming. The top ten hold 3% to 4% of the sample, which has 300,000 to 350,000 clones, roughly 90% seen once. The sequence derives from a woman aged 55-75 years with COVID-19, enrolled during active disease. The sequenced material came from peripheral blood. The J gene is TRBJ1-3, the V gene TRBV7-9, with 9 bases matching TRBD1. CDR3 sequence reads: CASIDRGSGGNTIYF. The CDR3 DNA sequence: TGTGCCAGCATCGACAGGGGGTCTGGTGGAAACACCATATATTTT. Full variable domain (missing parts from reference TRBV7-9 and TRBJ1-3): DTGVSQNPRHKITKRGQNVTFRCDPISEHNRLYWYRQTLGQGPEFLTYFQNEAQLEKSRLLSDRFSAERPKGSFSTLEIQRTEQGDSAMYLCASIDRGSGGNTIYFGEGSWLTVV.